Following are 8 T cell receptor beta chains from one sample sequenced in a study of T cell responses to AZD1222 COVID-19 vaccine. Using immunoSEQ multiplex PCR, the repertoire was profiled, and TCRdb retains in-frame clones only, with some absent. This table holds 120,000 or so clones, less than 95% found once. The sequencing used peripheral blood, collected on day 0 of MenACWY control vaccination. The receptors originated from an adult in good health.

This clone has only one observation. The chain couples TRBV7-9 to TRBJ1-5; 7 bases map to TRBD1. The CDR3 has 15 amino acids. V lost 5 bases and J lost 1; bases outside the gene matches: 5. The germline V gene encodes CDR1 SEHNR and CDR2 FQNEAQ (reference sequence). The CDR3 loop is CASSPGQTSNQPQHF. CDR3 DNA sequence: TGTGCCAGCAGCCCGGGACAGACAAGCAATCAGCCCCAGCATTTT.

The CDR3 region is CASSLWSSGSPGANVLTF. The DNA for the CDR3 is TGTGCCAGCAGTTTATGGTCTAGCGGGAGTCCTGGGGCCAACGTCCTGACTTTC. The chain links TRBV27 to TRBJ2-6; 10 bases agree with TRBD2. Germline CDR1 and CDR2: MNHEY and SMNVEV (reference sequence). With 1 base clipped from V and 2 bases from J, the junction kept 5 bases outside the gene matches. This CDR3 has 18 residues.

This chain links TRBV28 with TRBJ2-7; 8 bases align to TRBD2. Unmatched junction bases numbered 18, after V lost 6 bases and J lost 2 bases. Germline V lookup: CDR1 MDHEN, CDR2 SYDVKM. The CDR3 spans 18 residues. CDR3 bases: TGTGCCAGCAGCTCCCCATCCGATAGCGGGATATTCACCTACGAGCAGTACTTC. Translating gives CASSSPSDSGIFTYEQYF.

CDR3 in amino acids: CASSPNIDQPQHF. The CDR3 region has the DNA TGCGCCAGCAGTCCCAACATCGATCAGCCCCAGCATTTT. The V call is TRBV5-1, the J call TRBJ1-5; unclear D gene. CDR3 length: 13 residues. Germline CDR1 is SGHRS and CDR2 is YFSETQ. The V end lost 5 bases, the J end lost 5 bases, and 11 bases lay between the germline ends.

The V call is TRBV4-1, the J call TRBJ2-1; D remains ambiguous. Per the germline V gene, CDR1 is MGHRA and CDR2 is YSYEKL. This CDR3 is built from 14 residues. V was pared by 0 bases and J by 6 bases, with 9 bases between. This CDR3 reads CASSQDLGSNEQFF. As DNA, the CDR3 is TGCGCCAGCAGCCAAGATTTAGGGTCCAATGAGCAGTTCTTC.

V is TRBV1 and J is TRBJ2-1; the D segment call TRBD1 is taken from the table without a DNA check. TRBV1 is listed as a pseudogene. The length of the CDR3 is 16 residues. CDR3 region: CTSSRPFGGPYNEQFF. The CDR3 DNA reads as TGCACCAGCAGCCGCCCGTTTGGGGGCCCCTACAATGAGCAGTTCTTC.

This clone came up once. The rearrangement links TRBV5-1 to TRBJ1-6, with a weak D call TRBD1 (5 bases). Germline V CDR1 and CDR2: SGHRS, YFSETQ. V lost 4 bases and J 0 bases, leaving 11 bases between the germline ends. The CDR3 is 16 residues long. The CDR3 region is CASSERGSSYNSPLHF. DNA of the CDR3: TGCGCCAGCAGCGAGAGGGGAAGCTCCTATAATTCACCCCTCCACTTT.

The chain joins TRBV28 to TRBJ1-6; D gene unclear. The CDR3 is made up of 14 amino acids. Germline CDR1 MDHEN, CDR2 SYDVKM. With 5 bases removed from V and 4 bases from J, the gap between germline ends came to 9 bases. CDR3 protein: CASSPGGYNSPLHF. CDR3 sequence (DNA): TGTGCCAGCAGTCCGGGAGGTTATAATTCACCCCTCCACTTT.